This T cell receptor beta chain originates from a study of graft-versus-host responses after intestinal transplantation (dated by TCRdb to the early 2020s). About the study as a whole: Multivisceral, liver-intestinal, or isolated intestinal transplants were received by the recipients. After intestinal transplantation, graft-versus-host and host-versus-graft alloreactive T cell clones in the graft, circulation and bone marrow were tracked using bulk TCR-beta CDR3 sequencing. Alloreactive clones were identified by sequencing pre-transplant mixed lymphocyte reaction products and comparing them with unstimulated pre-transplant donor and recipient T cells. Instead of going to the commercial service, samples from a few later patients were sequenced in-house on an Illumina MiSeq and processed with MiXCR. Donor T cell macrochimerism was defined as a peak of at least 4% donor T cells among recipient peripheral blood mononuclear cells. The cohort enrolled 24 intestinal transplant recipients, one of whom was a retransplant, and a few patients without pretransplant specimens were excluded. Every recipient was given anti-thymocyte globulin induction, then maintenance tacrolimus and steroids for two to three years.

Receptors were amplified or captured by the immunoSEQ multiplex PCR assay. For most patients, high-throughput TCR-beta CDR3 sequencing of genomic DNA was performed by Adaptive Biotechnologies. The authors processed their data as follows. TCR sequencing data for around 20 patients were retrieved from Adaptive's ImmunoSEQ software; a few other patients were processed with MiXCR and VDJtools. Because the origin of CDR3 nucleotide sequences shared between donor and recipient could not be assigned, those sequences were removed. Alloreactive clones required at least 2-fold expansion over unstimulated cells and minimum CFSE-low frequency of 0.002% (template counts) or 0.001% (read counts). Clones detected in sequenced pre-transplant spleen, lymph node, or MLR CFSE-low populations of the donor or recipient were defined as mappable. The cumulative frequency of alloreactive clones was calculated as a percentage of all sequences, weighted by copy number. In TCRdb, the immuneACCESS table is reduced to in-frame sequences with V and J assigned. These tables do not hold every clone; where another copy was compared, an unresolved V gene accounts for under half, and the others remain unexplained. V and J calls and clone size are copied from that table; D and trimming were computed from the DNA. The sample data list more than 50,000 clones, and about 90% of these were observed just once. The top ten constitute less than 6% of the sample.

With regard to this clone: Its antigen is still unknown. No clone much larger than this one lies a single base away; base qualities are absent.

Blood samples were collected up to 4 times in the first month after transplant and then at least monthly when available. Findings and caveats that apply to the study as a whole: In patients with donor T cell macrochimerism, the allografts had high GvH to HvG T cell clonal ratios. GvH clones turned up in recipient bone marrow, with some appearing earlier in ileal mucosa or blood, a pattern consistent with an intestinal mucosal origin. Early after transplant, peak levels of circulating GvH clones were associated with declines in HvG clones. The conclusions were limited by the relatively low number and heterogeneity of the intestinal transplant patients.

The sample here was PBMCs, taken about 93 weeks after intestinal transplant. The TCR originated in a human patient who received an intestinal transplant, so some T cells may come from the graft donor.

CDR3 region: CASSEIAGVGETQYF. The sequence in DNA is TGTGCCAGCAGTGAAATAGCGGGGGTTGGTGAGACCCAGTACTTC. The chain was built from TRBV6-1 and TRBJ2-5; TRBD2 fits 9 bases in the junction. CDR1 and CDR2, per the germline V gene, are MNHNS and SASEGT. The CDR3 runs 15 residues from the cysteine to the phenylalanine. Only the CDR3 region is kept as DNA, spanning 45 bases read in frame from base 1. Germline trimming amounts to 2 bases on V and 5 bases on J, with 6 as the count of junction bases outside the gene matches.